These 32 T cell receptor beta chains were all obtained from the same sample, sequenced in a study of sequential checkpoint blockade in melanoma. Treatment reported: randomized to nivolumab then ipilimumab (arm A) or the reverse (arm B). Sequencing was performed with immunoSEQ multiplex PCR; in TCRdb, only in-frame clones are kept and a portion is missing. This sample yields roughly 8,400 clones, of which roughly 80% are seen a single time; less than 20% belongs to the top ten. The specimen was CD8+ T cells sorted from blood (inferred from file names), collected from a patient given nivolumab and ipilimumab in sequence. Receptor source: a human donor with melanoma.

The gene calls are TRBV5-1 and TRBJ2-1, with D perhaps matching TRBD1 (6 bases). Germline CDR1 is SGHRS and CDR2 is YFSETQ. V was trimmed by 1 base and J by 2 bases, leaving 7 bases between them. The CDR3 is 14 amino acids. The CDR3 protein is CASSLTGPYNEQFF. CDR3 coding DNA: TGCGCCAGCAGCTTGACAGGGCCCTACAATGAGCAGTTCTTC.

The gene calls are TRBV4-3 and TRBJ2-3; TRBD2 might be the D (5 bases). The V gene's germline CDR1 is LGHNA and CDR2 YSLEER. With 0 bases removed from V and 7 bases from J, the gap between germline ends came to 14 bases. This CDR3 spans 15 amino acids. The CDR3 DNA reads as TGCGCCAGCAGCCAAGATCAGTCTAGCCGTTATACGCAGTATTTT. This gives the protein CASSQDQSSRYTQYF.

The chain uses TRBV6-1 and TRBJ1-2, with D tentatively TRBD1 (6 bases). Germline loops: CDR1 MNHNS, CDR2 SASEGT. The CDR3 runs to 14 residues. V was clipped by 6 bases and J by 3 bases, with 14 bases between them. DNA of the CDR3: TGTGCCAGCAGCGATTGGACAGAGTACTATGGCTACACCTTC. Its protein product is CASSDWTEYYGYTF.

In nucleotides, the CDR3 is TGTGCCAGCAGCTTTGGACAGAATGAGCAGTTCTTC. It translates to CASSFGQNEQFF. The J gene is TRBJ2-1, the V gene TRBV5-4, with a possible D match to TRBD1 (6 bases). The CDR3 loop spans 12 amino acids. V was cut by 2 bases and J by 7 bases, with 7 bases left in between. Germline V gene sequence: CDR1 SGHNT, CDR2 YYREEE (reference sequence). The full variable domain, completed using reference TRBV5-4 and TRBJ2-1, is ETGVTQSPTHLIKTRGQQVTLRCSSQSGHNTVSWYQQALGQGPQFIFQYYREEENGRGNFPPRFSGLQFPNYSSELNVNALELDDSALYLCASSFGQNEQFFGPGTRLTVL.

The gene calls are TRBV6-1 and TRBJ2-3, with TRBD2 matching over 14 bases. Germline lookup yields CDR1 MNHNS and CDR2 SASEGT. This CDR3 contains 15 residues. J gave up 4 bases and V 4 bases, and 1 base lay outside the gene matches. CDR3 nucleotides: TGTGCCAGCAGTGCGACTAGCGGGGGGGCAGATACGCAGTATTTT. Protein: CASSATSGGADTQYF.

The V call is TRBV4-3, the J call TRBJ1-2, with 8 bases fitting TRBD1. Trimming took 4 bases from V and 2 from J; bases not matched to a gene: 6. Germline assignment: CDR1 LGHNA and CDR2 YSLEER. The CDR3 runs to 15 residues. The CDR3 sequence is CASSPAPGGNYGYTF. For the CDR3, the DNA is TGCGCCAGCAGCCCGGCGCCAGGGGGCAACTATGGCTACACCTTC.

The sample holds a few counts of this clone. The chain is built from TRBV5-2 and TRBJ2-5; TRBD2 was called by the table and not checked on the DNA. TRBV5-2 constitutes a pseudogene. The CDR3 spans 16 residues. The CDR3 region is CASSQDSGSGGETQYF. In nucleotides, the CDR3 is TGTGCCAGCAGCCAAGATTCTGGTAGCGGGGGTGAGACCCAGTACTTC.

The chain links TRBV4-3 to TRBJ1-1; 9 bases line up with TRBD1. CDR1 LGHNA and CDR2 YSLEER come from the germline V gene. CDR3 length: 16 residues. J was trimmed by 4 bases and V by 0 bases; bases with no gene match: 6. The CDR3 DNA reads TGCGCCAGCAGCCAAGATGGGGACAGGGCTCTCACTGAAGCTTTCTTT. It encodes CASSQDGDRALTEAFF.

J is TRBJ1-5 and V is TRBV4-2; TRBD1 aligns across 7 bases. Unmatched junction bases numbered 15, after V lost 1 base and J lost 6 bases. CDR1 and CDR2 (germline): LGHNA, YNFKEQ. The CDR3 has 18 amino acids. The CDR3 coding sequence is TGTGCCAGCAGCCAAGGCACCTACCGGGACAGAGAACTTCAGCCCCAGCATTTT. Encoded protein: CASSQGTYRDRELQPQHF.

CDR3 sequence (DNA): TGTGCCAGCAGCGCCGGGACACAGGGCGGGGAGCTGTTTTTT. Translated, it gives CASSAGTQGGELFF. The V call is TRBV7-9, the J call TRBJ2-2; possible D gene TRBD1, 6 bases. V shed 5 bases and J shed 7 bases, with 14 bases lying between them. Germline loops: CDR1 SEHNR, CDR2 FQNEAQ (reference sequence). The length of the CDR3 is 14 residues.

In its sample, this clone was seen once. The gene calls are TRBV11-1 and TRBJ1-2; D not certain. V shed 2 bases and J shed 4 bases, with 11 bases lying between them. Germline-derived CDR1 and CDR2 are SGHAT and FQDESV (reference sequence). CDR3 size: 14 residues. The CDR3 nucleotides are TGTGCCAGCAGCTTACTGGGAGGCGGCTATGGCTACACCTTC. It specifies CASSLLGGGYGYTF.

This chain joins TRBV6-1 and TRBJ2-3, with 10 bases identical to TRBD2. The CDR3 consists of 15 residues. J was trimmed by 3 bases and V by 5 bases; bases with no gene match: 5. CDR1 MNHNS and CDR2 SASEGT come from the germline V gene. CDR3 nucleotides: TGTGCCAGCAGTTTTCTAGCGGGGGAGACAGATACGCAGTATTTT. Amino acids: CASSFLAGETDTQYF.

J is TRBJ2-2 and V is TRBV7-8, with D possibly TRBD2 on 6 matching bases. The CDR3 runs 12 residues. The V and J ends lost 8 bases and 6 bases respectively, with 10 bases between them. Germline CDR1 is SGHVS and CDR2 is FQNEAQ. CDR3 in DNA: TGTGCCAGCCCGGGAGACCCCGGGGAGCTGTTTTTT. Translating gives CASPGDPGELFF.

The CDR3 sequence is CASSLLSTNTEAFF. In DNA, the CDR3 is TGTGCCAGCAGTTTATTATCCACTAACACTGAAGCTTTCTTT. V is TRBV27 and J is TRBJ1-1; D is undetermined. The CDR3 has 14 residues. Germline-derived CDR1 and CDR2 are MNHEY and SMNVEV (reference sequence). The V end was cut by 1 base, the J end by 2 bases, with 8 bases between.

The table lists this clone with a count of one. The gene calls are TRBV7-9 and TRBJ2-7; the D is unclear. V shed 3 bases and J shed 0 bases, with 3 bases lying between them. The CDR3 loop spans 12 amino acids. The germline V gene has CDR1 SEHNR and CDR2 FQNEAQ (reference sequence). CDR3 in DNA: TGTGCCAGCAGCTTTCACTCCTACGAGCAGTACTTC. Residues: CASSFHSYEQYF.

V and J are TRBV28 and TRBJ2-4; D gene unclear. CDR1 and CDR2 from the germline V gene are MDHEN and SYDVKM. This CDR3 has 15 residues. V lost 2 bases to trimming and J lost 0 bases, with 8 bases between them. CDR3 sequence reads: CASSLPDLAKNIQYF. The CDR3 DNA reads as TGTGCCAGCAGTTTACCAGATCTAGCCAAAAACATTCAGTACTTC.

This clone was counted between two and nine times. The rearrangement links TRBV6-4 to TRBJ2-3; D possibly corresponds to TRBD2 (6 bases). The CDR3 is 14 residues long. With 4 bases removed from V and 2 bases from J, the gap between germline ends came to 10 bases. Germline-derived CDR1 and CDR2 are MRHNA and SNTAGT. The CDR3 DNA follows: TGTGCCAGCAGTGGTTCGGGGGACACAGATACGCAGTATTTT. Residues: CASSGSGDTDTQYF.

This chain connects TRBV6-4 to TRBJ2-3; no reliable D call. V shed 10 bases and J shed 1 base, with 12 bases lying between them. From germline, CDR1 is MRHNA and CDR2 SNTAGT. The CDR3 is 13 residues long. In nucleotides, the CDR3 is TGTGCCACCGACGAGGATCGCACAGATACGCAGTATTTT. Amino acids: CATDEDRTDTQYF.

The CDR3 here is CASGARPEQYF. The CDR3 coding sequence is TGTGCCAGCGGGGCCAGGCCGGAGCAGTACTTC. The V call is TRBV6-5, the J call TRBJ2-7; possibly TRBD1 for D (5 bases). Germline V CDR1 and CDR2: MNHEY, SVGAGI. The V and J ends lost 8 bases and 7 bases respectively, with 12 bases between them. This CDR3 has 11 residues.

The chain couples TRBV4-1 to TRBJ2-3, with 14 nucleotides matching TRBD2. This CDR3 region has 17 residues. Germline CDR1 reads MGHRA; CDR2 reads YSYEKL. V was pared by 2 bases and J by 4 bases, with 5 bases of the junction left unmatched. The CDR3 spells CASSQRGTSGSADTQYF. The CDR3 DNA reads TGCGCCAGCAGCCAACGGGGGACTAGCGGGAGTGCAGATACGCAGTATTTT.

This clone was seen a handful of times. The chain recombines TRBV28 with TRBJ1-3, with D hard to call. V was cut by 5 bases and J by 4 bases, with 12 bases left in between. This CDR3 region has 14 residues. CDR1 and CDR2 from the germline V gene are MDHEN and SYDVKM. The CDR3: CASSLPRVGNTIYF. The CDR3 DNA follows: TGTGCCAGCAGTCTCCCGCGGGTAGGAAACACCATATATTTT.

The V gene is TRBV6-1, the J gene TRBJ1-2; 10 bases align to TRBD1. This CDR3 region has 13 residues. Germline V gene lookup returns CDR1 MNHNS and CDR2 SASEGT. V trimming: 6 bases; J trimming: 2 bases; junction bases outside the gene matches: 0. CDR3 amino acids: CASRDRGNYGYTF. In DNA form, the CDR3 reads TGTGCCAGCAGGGACAGGGGGAACTATGGCTACACCTTC.

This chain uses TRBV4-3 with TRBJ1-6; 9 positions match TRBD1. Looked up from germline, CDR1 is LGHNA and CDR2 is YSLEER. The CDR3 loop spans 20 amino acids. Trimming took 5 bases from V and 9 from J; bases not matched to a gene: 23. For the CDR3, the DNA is TGCGCCAGCAGCTATGAACACTCAACGCCGGGACAGGGCCAGGGTTCACCCCTCCACTTT. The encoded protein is CASSYEHSTPGQGQGSPLHF.

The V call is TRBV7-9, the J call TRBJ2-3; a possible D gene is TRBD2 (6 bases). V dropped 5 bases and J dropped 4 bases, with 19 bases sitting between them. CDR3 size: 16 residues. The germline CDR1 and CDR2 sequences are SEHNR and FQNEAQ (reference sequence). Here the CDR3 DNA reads TGTGCCAGCAGCCTCAGACTAGTCGGTGATCCAGATACGCAGTATTTT. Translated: CASSLRLVGDPDTQYF.

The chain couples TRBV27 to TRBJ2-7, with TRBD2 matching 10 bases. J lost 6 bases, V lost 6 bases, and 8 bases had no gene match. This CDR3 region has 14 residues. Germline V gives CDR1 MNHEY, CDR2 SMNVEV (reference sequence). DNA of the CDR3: TGTGCCAGCAGCGTAGCGGGGGGTTTAATCGAGCAGTACTTC. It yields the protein CASSVAGGLIEQYF.

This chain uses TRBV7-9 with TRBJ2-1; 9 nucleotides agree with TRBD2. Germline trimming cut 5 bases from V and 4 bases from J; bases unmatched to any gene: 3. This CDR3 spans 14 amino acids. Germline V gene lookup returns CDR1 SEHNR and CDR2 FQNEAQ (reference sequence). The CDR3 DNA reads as TGTGCCAGCAGCCCTAGCGGGGAATACAATGAGCAGTTCTTC. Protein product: CASSPSGEYNEQFF.

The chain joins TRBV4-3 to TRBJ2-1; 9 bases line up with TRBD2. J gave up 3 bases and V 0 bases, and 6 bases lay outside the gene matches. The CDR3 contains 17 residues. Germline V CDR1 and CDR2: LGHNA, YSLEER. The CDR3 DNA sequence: TGCGCCAGCAGCCAAGATGGGCTAGCGGGGTACTACAATGAGCAGTTCTTC. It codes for CASSQDGLAGYYNEQFF.

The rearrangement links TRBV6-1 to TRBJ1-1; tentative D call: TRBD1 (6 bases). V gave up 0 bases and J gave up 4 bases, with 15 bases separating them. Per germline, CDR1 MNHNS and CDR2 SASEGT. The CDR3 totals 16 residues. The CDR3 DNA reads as TGTGCCAGCAGTGAAGCGCGGGGGGCGCGGGCCACTGAAGCTTTCTTT. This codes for CASSEARGARATEAFF.

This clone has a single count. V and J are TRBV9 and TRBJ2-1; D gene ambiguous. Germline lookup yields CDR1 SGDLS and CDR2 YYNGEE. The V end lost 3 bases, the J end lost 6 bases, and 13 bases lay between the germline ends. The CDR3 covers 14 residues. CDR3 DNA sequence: TGTGCCAGCAGCGAGCGAGCCCCCCTCAATGAGCAGTTCTTC. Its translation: CASSERAPLNEQFF.

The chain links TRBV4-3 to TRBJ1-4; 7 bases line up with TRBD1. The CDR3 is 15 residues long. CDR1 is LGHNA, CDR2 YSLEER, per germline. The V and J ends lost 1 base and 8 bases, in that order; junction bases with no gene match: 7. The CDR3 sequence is CASSQGTGRGEKLFF. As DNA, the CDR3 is TGCGCCAGCAGCCAAGGGACAGGCAGGGGGGAAAAACTGTTTTTT.

For the CDR3, the DNA is TGTGCCAGCAGTGAATTTCGAGGAAGTGAGCAGTTCTTC. Translated: CASSEFRGSEQFF. The chain has TRBV6-1 and TRBJ2-1; D gene uncertain. Trimming cost V 2 bases and J 9 bases, with 11 bases left between them. Germline lookup yields CDR1 MNHNS and CDR2 SASEGT. The CDR3 runs to 13 residues.

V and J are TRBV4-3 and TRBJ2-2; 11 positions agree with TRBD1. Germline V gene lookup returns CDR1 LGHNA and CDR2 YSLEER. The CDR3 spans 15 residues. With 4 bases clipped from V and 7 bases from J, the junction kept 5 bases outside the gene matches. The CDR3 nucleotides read TGCGCCAGCAGCCCCCGGGACAGGGGGTTCGGGGAGCTGTTTTTT. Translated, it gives CASSPRDRGFGELFF.